This T cell receptor (beta chain) appears in the sequencing data of a study of blood T cells in healthy people across ages. In regard to this clonotype: Its antigen is currently unknown.

CDR1 and CDR2 (germline): SGHAT, FQNNGV. V lost 2 bases and J 4 bases, leaving 10 bases between the germline ends. The CDR3 extends over 14 amino acids. A minimum of 5 micrograms of total RNA was extracted per sample. Findings of the study overall: Donor CMV status, an unknown factor, possibly confounded changes in expanded clonotypes. Diversity figures derived from one million T cells were judged to underestimate the true value.

A second about 7 to 12 cycle PCR used barcoded and J-beta primers. Any given sample supplied a minimum of 2.5 million CDR3-containing paired-end reads. TCRdb called the 5' RACE reads again in MiXCR, with one record for every CDR3 protein. The top ten clones hold approximately 11% of a sample with roughly 1.7 million distinct CDR3 sequences, approximately 32% of them seen once. The sequencing input was blood. V is TRBV11-2 and J is TRBJ2-3; D gene unclear. This sequence originates from a woman aged 25 to 45 in good health. The CDR3 protein is CASSLISASDTQYF. Here the CDR3 DNA reads TGTGCCAGCAGCTTAATCTCGGCCTCAGATACGCAGTATTTT.